The sample holds a few counts of the clone carrying this T cell receptor (beta chain). The sample is drawn from a study of blood T cell repertoires in COVID-19. The CDR3 length is 14 residues. Per the germline V gene, CDR1 is SGHRS and CDR2 is YFSETQ. The junction had 5 bases not matched to a gene; V was cut back by 4 bases and J by 7 bases. The table came from immunoSEQ multiplex PCR; TCRdb's copy has only in-frame clones and leaves some out. The sample holds 150,000 to 200,000 clones; 88% are singletons and the top ten take roughly 9%. Sequences were obtained from PBMCs or T cells enriched from blood (not recorded which). This TCR came from a woman in her late teens or twenties who had recovered from COVID-19. The V gene is TRBV5-1, the J gene TRBJ2-2; 9 bases fit TRBD1. The CDR3 here is CASSEQGANGELFF. The CDR3 coding sequence is TGCGCCAGCAGCGAACAGGGGGCGAACGGGGAGCTGTTTTTT.